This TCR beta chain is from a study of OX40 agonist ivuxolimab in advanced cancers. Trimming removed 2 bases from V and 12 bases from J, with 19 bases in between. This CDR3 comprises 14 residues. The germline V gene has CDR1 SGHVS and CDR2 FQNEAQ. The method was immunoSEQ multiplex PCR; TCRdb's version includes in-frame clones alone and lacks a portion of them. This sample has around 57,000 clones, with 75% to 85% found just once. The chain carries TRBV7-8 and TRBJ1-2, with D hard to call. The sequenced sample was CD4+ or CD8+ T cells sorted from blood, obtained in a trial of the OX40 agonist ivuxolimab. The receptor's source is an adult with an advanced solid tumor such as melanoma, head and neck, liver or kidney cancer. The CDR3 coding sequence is TGTGCCAGCAGCTTATCACTTCGGCGGCCCGTGGACACCTTC. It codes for CASSLSLRRPVDTF.